This passage covers 12 T cell receptor beta chains from one sample sequenced in a study of blood T cells in healthy people across ages. Sample-barcoded 5' priming and a J-beta primer mix drove a second PCR of 7 to 11 cycles. TCRdb passed the 5' RACE reads through MiXCR, listing each CDR3 protein once. The repertoire holds around 800,000 distinct CDR3 sequences, with under 80% as singletons. Sequenced sample: blood. All receptors come from a man aged 25 to 40 in good health.

A few counts support this clonotype. The chain couples TRBV3-1 to TRBJ1-6; 9 bases are a match to TRBD1. The CDR3 length is 15 residues. Germline assignment: CDR1 LGHDT and CDR2 YNNKEL (reference sequence). The ends lost 4 bases at V and 7 bases at J; junction bases unmatched: 5. For the CDR3, the DNA is TGTGCCAGCAGCCCCCCGGGACAGGGAAATTCACCCCTCCACTTT. It is translated as CASSPPGQGNSPLHF.

This clonotype has more than one count but fewer than ten. The genes are TRBV6-2 or TRBV6-3 and TRBJ2-4; D tentatively fits TRBD1 or TRBD2 (5 bases each). CDR3 length: 16 amino acids. The V end was cut by 6 bases, the J end by 3 bases, with 18 bases between. The germline V gene has CDR1 MNHEY and CDR2 SVGEGT. CDR3 nucleotides: TGTGCCAGCAGCACATGGGACCCGAAGGGCAAAAACATTCAGTACTTC. This gives the protein CASSTWDPKGKNIQYF.

The chain uses TRBV30 and TRBJ2-7, with 10 positions matching TRBD2. The germline gives CDR1 GTSNPN, CDR2 SVGIG (reference sequence). Trimming took 3 bases from V and 4 from J; bases not matched to a gene: 21. The length of the CDR3 is 19 residues. CDR3 in amino acids: CAWSRWGAATSGKGYEQYF. CDR3 in DNA: TGTGCCTGGAGCCGGTGGGGGGCAGCCACTAGCGGGAAGGGTTACGAGCAGTACTTC.

This clonotype was detected only a few times. The chain's CDR3 is CAWSGPKSTDTQYF. CDR3 nucleotide sequence: TGTGCCTGGTCAGGTCCCAAAAGCACAGATACGCAGTATTTT. J is TRBJ2-3 and V is TRBV30, with D uncertain. Germline V CDR1 and CDR2: GTSNPN, SVGIG (reference sequence). V was pared by 5 bases and J by 0 bases, with 12 bases between. CDR3 length: 14 amino acids. Full variable domain (outside the CDR3, taken from reference TRBV30 and TRBJ2-3): SQTIHQWPATLVQPVGSPLSLECTVEGTSNPNLYWYRQAAGRGLQLLFYSVGIGQISSEVPQNLSASRPQDRQFILSSKKLLLSDSGFYLCAWSGPKSTDTQYFGPGTRLTVL.

The gene calls are TRBV20-1 and TRBJ1-2; 12 bases are shared with TRBD1. Germline lookup yields CDR1 DFQATT and CDR2 SNEGSKA (reference sequence). This CDR3 comprises 14 residues. V lost 1 base and J lost 12; bases outside the gene matches: 9. The CDR3 coding sequence is TGCAGTGCTAGAGGGCCGGGGACAGGGGGCGAGGACACCTTC. It specifies CSARGPGTGGEDTF.

The chain is built from TRBV7-2 and TRBJ1-2, with 10 bases identical to TRBD1. CDR3 size: 15 residues. Germline CDR1 reads SGHTA; CDR2 reads FQGNSA. Trimming removed 4 bases from V and 5 bases from J; junction bases left unmatched: 7. As DNA, the CDR3 is TGTGCCAGCAGCTCTATGACAGGGGGCATTTATGGCTACACCTTC. It is translated as CASSSMTGGIYGYTF.

The chain couples TRBV7-3 to TRBJ1-4; perhaps TRBD1 as D (6 bases). The germline V gene encodes CDR1 SGHTA and CDR2 FQGTGA. This CDR3 comprises 16 residues. Trimming took 3 bases from V and 0 from J, leaving 11 bases between them. Written as DNA, the CDR3 is TGTGCCAGCAGCTTGGACAGACCGACAACTAATGAAAAACTGTTTTTT. Its translation is CASSLDRPTTNEKLFF. The full variable domain, rest sourced from reference TRBV7-3 and TRBJ1-4, is GAGVSQTPSNKVTEKGKYVELRCDPISGHTALYWYRQSLGQGPEFLIYFQGTGAADDSGLPNDRFFAVRPEGSVSTLKIQRTERGDSAVYLCASSLDRPTTNEKLFFGSGTQLSVL.

This rearrangement joins TRBV7-3 to TRBJ2-7, with D possibly called TRBD1 or TRBD2 (5 bases each). TRBJ2-5 matches the DNA end more closely, so the J call is doubtful. The CDR3 has 13 amino acids. Per germline, CDR1 SGHTA and CDR2 FQGTGA. CDR3 sequence reads: CASSPNGGETQYF. The CDR3 region has the DNA TGTGCCAGCAGCCCAAATGGGGGTGAGACCCAGTACTTC.

CDR3 sequence: CAISESRGQGDSFYEQYF. Here the CDR3 DNA reads TGTGCCATCAGTGAGTCGAGGGGACAGGGAGATTCGTTCTACGAGCAGTACTTC. The J gene is TRBJ2-7, the V gene TRBV10-3, with TRBD1 matching over 9 bases. Trimming removed 0 bases from V and 3 bases from J; junction bases left unmatched: 12. Germline V gives CDR1 ENHRY, CDR2 SYGVKD. This CDR3 region has 18 residues.

J is TRBJ1-2 and V is TRBV20-1, with D hard to call. There are 13 residues in the CDR3. Germline-derived CDR1 and CDR2 are DFQATT and SNEGSKA (reference sequence). Trimming removed 0 bases at V and 4 bases at J, with 9 bases between. The CDR3 here is CSARDQTSYGYTF. The DNA of the CDR3 is TGCAGTGCTAGAGATCAAACATCCTATGGCTACACCTTC.

This chain connects TRBV6-2 or TRBV6-3 to TRBJ2-3; weak D call: TRBD1 (6 bases). From germline, CDR1 is MNHEY and CDR2 SVGEGT. The CDR3 runs to 14 residues. The CDR3, as DNA: TGTGTCTCAGGGGCCCTCCCGAGCACAGATACGCAGTATTTT. Translation: CVSGALPSTDTQYF.

The chain recombines TRBV24-1 with TRBJ2-3; maybe TRBD2 (6 bases). V was shortened by 9 bases and J by 0 bases, with 12 bases between the two germline ends. The CDR3 extends over 14 amino acids. Germline loops: CDR1 KGHDR, CDR2 SFDVKD. The CDR3 DNA reads TGTGCCACCCGCCTAGGGACTAGCACAGATACGCAGTATTTT. This codes for CATRLGTSTDTQYF.